Below, one TCR beta chain is given with its context. It has no known antigen specificity. This may stem from a read error, because a much larger clone lies one nucleotide away. The library relied on multiplex PCR. The instrument given in TCRdb is Illumina HiSeq 4000. iRepertoire HTBI primers and Arm-PCR amplification of CDR3 regions were used to construct TCR beta libraries. Before sequencing, the PCR products went through gel purification. The study's processing was this. Across samples, around 62 TRBV and approximately 15 TRBJ segments were identified and used for gene usage analysis of CDR3 amino acid clonotypes. COPE and FqMerger were used to merge filtered high-quality paired reads into contigs. Contigs were aligned with BLAST to IMGT TRBV, TRBD and TRBJ reference genes, and CDR3 was defined per IMGT. Any clonotype with a frequency above 0.1% was counted as a highly expanded clone. Repertoire diversity was measured by Shannon entropy, and V-J evenness by the Gini coefficient. A clonotype found in more than one individual was treated as public. The public reads were reanalyzed by TCRdb: fastp trimming at Q25, MiXCR alignment, in-frame beta chains only. CDR3 protein sequences are deduplicated, and each keeps its most common genes and DNA. The V and J calls, along with clone size, are taken from TCRdb and not from the paper's own processing. The sample includes around 340,000 distinct CDR3 sequences, with about 18% observed a single time. Just under 30% of the sample lies in the top ten.

The data derive from a study of regulatory T cells in long-lasting Graves disease (dated by TCRdb to about 2021). Regarding the study in general: Persistent Graves' disease was defined as persistently positive TSH receptor autoantibodies together with antithyroid drug treatment for over 5 years. Patients with persistent Graves' disease were compared with patients with newly diagnosed Graves' disease using TCR sequencing and RNA sequencing of peripheral blood. The study was conducted in China and was registered as a clinical trial. A total of roughly 35 samples underwent TCR sequencing, from some 13 patients with persistent Graves' disease and approximately 20 patients with newly diagnosed Graves' disease. On average, persistent Graves' disease patients in the clinical cohort had been on antithyroid drugs for about 10.3 years.

Per the publication, the time point label means: persistent/refractory GD, antithyroid drugs over 5 years with positive TRAb. RNA was extracted from PBMCs in TRIzol for both TCR sequencing and RNA sequencing. Graves' disease was diagnosed according to American Thyroid Association guidelines. Patients were recruited from an endocrinology department in Xi'an, China. From each patient, about 8.9 milliliters of peripheral blood was collected into an EDTA anticoagulant tube. PBMCs were isolated by Ficoll Paque Plus density gradient separation without further T cell sorting. RNA quality was checked with an Agilent 2100 Bioanalyzer and agarose gel, and concentration with a NanoDrop 2000. Spanning cysteine to phenylalanine, the CDR3 consists of 13 amino acids. Only CDR3 DNA remains: 39 bases, in frame from the first base. The junction shows trimming of 5 bases on V and 6 bases on J, plus 14 bases between the germline ends. CDR1 and CDR2 are drawn from the germline V gene: ENHRY, SYGVKD.

Beyond this particular receptor, the publication reports: Sequencing and analysis were restricted to the TCR beta chain. As a limitation, the authors acknowledged that the small sample size may reduce accuracy. Persistent disease showed preferential use of TRBV28, TRBJ1-2 and TRBJ2-5, whereas newly diagnosed disease favored TRBV20-1 and TRBJ2-1. Persistent Graves' disease patients showed lower TCR Shannon entropy and fewer highly expanded clones than newly diagnosed patients, suggesting clonal expansion. Peripheral blood alone was examined, since thyroid tissue, which constituted the primary lesion, could not be accessed. Persistent patients shared more public clonotypes among themselves (approximately 2,500) than newly diagnosed patients did (approximately 970).

The chain is encoded by TRBV10-3 joined to TRBJ2-7; the D gene is unclear. The source was peripheral blood mononuclear cells (PBMCs), collected when the disease was refractory, from a patient treated with antithyroid drugs. This clonotype was obtained from a female donor with Graves disease. The bases are TGTGCCATCAGTCCCATCCTCTGGATCGAGCAGTACTTC. It translates to CAISPILWIEQYF.